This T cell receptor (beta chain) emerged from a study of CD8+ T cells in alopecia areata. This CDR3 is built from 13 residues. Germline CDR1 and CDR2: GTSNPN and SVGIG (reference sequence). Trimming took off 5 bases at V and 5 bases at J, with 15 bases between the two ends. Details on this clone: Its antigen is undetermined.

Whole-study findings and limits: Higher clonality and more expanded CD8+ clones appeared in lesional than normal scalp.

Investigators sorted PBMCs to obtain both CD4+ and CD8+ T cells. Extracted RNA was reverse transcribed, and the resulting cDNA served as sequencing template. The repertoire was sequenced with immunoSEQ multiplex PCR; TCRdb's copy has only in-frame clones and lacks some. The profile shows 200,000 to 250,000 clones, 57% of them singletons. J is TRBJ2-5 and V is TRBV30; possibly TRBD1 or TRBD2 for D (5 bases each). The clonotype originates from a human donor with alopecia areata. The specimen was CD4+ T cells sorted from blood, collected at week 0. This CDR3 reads CAWRGLGRETQYF. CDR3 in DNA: TGTGCCTGGCGGGGCTTGGGTCGGGAGACCCAGTACTTC.